Each of the 22 T cell receptor beta chains below was sequenced from the same sample in a study of blood T cell repertoires in COVID-19. Assay: immunoSEQ multiplex PCR; the TCRdb copy retains only in-frame clones and omits some. The table shows 90,000 to 120,000 clones, with about three quarters occurring only once. The specimen was peripheral blood. Receptors originate from a woman between 40 and 55 years old with acute or convalescent COVID-19.

V usage is TRBV6-2 or TRBV6-3 and J usage is TRBJ1-6; 8 positions agree with TRBD1. The CDR3 totals 16 residues. Germline CDR1 is MNHEY and CDR2 is SVGEGT. V gave up 3 bases and J gave up 9 bases; unmatched junction bases: 10. As DNA, the CDR3 is TGTGCCAGCAGTTATCCCGGACAGGGTCAGGCTTCACCCCTCCACTTT. Translation: CASSYPGQGQASPLHF.

The CDR3 sequence is CASSQLGTGRKNEQYF. As DNA, the CDR3 is TGCGCCAGCAGCCAACTAGGGACAGGGAGAAAGAACGAGCAGTACTTC. The rearrangement uses TRBV4-3 and TRBJ2-7; 9 positions match TRBD1. With 2 bases clipped from V and 5 bases from J, the junction kept 10 bases outside the gene matches. This CDR3 is built from 16 residues. Germline V gene lookup returns CDR1 LGHNA and CDR2 YSLEER.

This clone occurred a few times. V is TRBV7-2 and J is TRBJ2-3; D perhaps matches TRBD1 (5 bases). There are 15 residues in the CDR3. CDR1 SGHTA and CDR2 FQGNSA come from the germline V gene. Deletions cut 2 bases from V and 2 bases from J, with 11 bases between. CDR3 sequence reads: CASSLRTQDTDTQYF. The CDR3 DNA follows: TGTGCCAGCAGCTTACGGACACAAGACACAGATACGCAGTATTTT. The full variable domain, in which reference TRBV7-2 and TRBJ2-3 provide the parts outside the CDR3, is GAGVSQSPSNKVTEKGKDVELRCDPISGHTALYWYRQSLGQGLEFLIYFQGNSAPDKSGLPSDRFSAERTGGSVSTLTIQRTQQEDSAVYLCASSLRTQDTDTQYFGPGTRLTVL.

This clone has only a few counts. The rearrangement joins TRBV5-5 to TRBJ2-7, with 9 positions matching TRBD1. The CDR3 has 13 residues. V trimming: 5 bases; J trimming: 3 bases; junction bases outside the gene matches: 3. Germline V gene data show CDR1 as SGHKS and CDR2 as YYEKEE (reference sequence). The CDR3 here is CASSWTGDYEQYF. The CDR3 DNA reads as TGTGCCAGCAGTTGGACAGGGGACTACGAGCAGTACTTC.

This chain uses TRBV5-1 with TRBJ2-1; D is possibly TRBD1 (5 bases). CDR1 is SGHRS, CDR2 YFSETQ, per germline. This CDR3 comprises 13 residues. V was shortened by 0 bases and J by 7 bases, with 8 bases between the two germline ends. The chain's CDR3 is CASSLGGRNEQFF. CDR3 nucleotide sequence: TGCGCCAGCAGCTTGGGGGGCCGGAATGAGCAGTTCTTC.

This clone is medium-sized (0.01 to 0.1%) within its sample. This chain connects TRBV4-1 to TRBJ1-1; D is perhaps TRBD1 (6 bases). CDR3 length equals 16 residues. CDR1 and CDR2 from the germline V gene are MGHRA and YSYEKL. V lost 4 bases and J 0 bases, leaving 15 bases between the germline ends. CDR3: CASSRTALGMNTEAFF. In nucleotides, the CDR3 is TGCGCCAGCAGCCGGACAGCCCTCGGAATGAACACTGAAGCTTTCTTT.

This sequence joins TRBV25-1 and TRBJ2-3, with 7 positions matching TRBD1. Unmatched junction bases numbered 10, after V lost 1 base and J lost 6 bases. Per the germline V gene, CDR1 is MGHDK and CDR2 is SYGVNS. This CDR3 is 16 amino acids long. Here the CDR3 DNA reads TGTGCCAGCAGTGAATTCAAGGGGGCTAGTTCGGATACGCAGTATTTT. Its translation is CASSEFKGASSDTQYF.

V usage is TRBV28 and J usage is TRBJ1-1, with D possibly matching TRBD1 (6 bases). Per germline, CDR1 MDHEN and CDR2 SYDVKM. The CDR3 sequence is 14 residues long. The V and J ends lost 2 bases and 8 bases respectively, with 15 bases between them. CDR3 residues: CASSLGGRNGEAFF. CDR3 sequence (DNA): TGTGCCAGCAGTTTAGGGGGCCGAAATGGAGAAGCTTTCTTT. The variable domain in full, completed from reference TRBV28 and TRBJ1-1, reads DVKVTQSSRYLVKRTGEKVFLECVQDMDHENMFWYRQDPGLGLRLIYFSYDVKMKEKGDIPEGYSVSREKKERFSLILESASTNQTSMYLCASSLGGRNGEAFFGQGTRLTVV.

This clone was counted only a few times. This chain connects TRBV18 to TRBJ2-3; 10 nucleotides align to TRBD1. This CDR3 is 15 amino acids long. The J segment lost 6 bases and the V segment lost 3 bases, leaving 6 bases of the junction unmatched. Germline loops: CDR1 KGHSH, CDR2 LQKENI. CDR3 coding DNA: TGTGCCAGCTCACCCCAGACAGGGGGCTCGGATACGCAGTATTTT. Residues: CASSPQTGGSDTQYF.

The V and J genes are TRBV10-2 and TRBJ2-1; tentatively, D is TRBD2 (5 bases). The V gene's germline CDR1 is WSHSY and CDR2 SAAADI. Trimming shortened V by 3 bases and J by 9 bases, and 15 bases separated the two germline ends. The CDR3 is 14 amino acids. CDR3 protein: CASSEFTRVGEQFF. The CDR3 DNA is TGCGCCAGCAGTGAATTTACTAGGGTCGGTGAGCAGTTCTTC.

The V and J genes are TRBV5-1 and TRBJ1-2; perhaps TRBD1 as D (6 bases). This CDR3 region has 12 residues. The germline gives CDR1 SGHRS, CDR2 YFSETQ. Trimming pared 4 bases from V and 8 bases from J, leaving 12 bases between. The CDR3 spells CASSAGARGYTF. In DNA, the CDR3 is TGCGCCAGCAGCGCAGGGGCTCGGGGCTACACCTTC. The entire variable domain, with the rest obtained from reference TRBV5-1 and TRBJ1-2, is as follows: KAGVTQTPRYLIKTRGQQVTLSCSPISGHRSVSWYQQTPGQGLQFLFEYFSETQRNKGNFPGRFSGRQFSNSRSEMNVSTLELGDSALYLCASSAGARGYTFGSGTRLTVV.

The CDR3 sequence: CASSEVKSYEQYF. The CDR3 coding sequence is TGTGCCAGTAGTGAGGTCAAGTCCTACGAGCAGTACTTC. The chain couples TRBV19 to TRBJ2-7; D unclear. Germline V gene sequence: CDR1 LNHDA, CDR2 SQIVND (reference sequence). The CDR3 consists of 13 residues. V was pared by 5 bases and J by 1 base, with 9 bases between. The entire variable domain, with the rest obtained from reference TRBV19 and TRBJ2-7, is as follows: DGGITQSPKYLFRKEGQNVTLSCEQNLNHDAMYWYRQDPGQGLRLIYYSQIVNDFQKGDIAEGYSVSREKKESFPLTVTSAQKNPTAFYLCASSEVKSYEQYFGPGTRLTVT.

This clone was observed once. The rearrangement uses TRBV19 and TRBJ2-5, with TRBD2 identical over 7 bases. Germline V gene lookup returns CDR1 LNHDA and CDR2 SQIVND (reference sequence). There are 15 residues in the CDR3. V trimming: 10 bases; J trimming: 1 base; junction bases outside the gene matches: 12. The CDR3: CATSLRGGGQETQYF. CDR3 in DNA: TGTGCCACCTCCCTAAGGGGCGGGGGCCAAGAGACCCAGTACTTC.

The V gene is TRBV9, the J gene TRBJ2-1, with a tentative D call TRBD1 (6 bases). From germline, CDR1 is SGDLS and CDR2 YYNGEE. CDR3 length: 14 residues. V lost 4 bases to trimming and J lost 4 bases, with 12 bases between them. The CDR3 DNA is TGTGCCAGCAGCCCAGGGACATTTTACAATGAGCAGTTCTTC. This translates into CASSPGTFYNEQFF.

The chain uses TRBV6-6 and TRBJ1-6; no firm D call. The CDR3 is 14 amino acids. The V gene's germline CDR1 is MNHNY and CDR2 SVGAGI (reference sequence). The V end was cut by 7 bases, the J end by 7 bases, with 14 bases between. Here the CDR3 DNA reads TGTGCCAGCAAAGAGGATCCTGAGAATTCACCCCTCCACTTT. It specifies CASKEDPENSPLHF.

The J gene is TRBJ2-5, the V gene TRBV9, with 11 nucleotides matching TRBD2. V shed 4 bases and J 4 bases; nucleotides not matched to a gene: 9. Germline V gives CDR1 SGDLS, CDR2 YYNGEE. CDR3 length: 16 residues. The CDR3 is CASSPRASGGRETQYF. In DNA form, the CDR3 reads TGTGCCAGCAGCCCCCGGGCTAGCGGGGGGCGAGAGACCCAGTACTTC.

V usage is TRBV25-1 and J usage is TRBJ1-6, with unresolved D. This CDR3 comprises 15 residues. Germline V gene sequence: CDR1 MGHDK, CDR2 SYGVNS. V lost 2 bases to trimming and J lost 4 bases, with 9 bases between them. CDR3 sequence reads: CASSEGLDYNSPLHF. CDR3 DNA sequence: TGTGCCAGCAGTGAAGGACTGGATTATAATTCACCCCTCCACTTT.

The chain couples TRBV19 to TRBJ2-6, with 7 bases identical to TRBD1. Unmatched junction bases numbered 5, after V lost 4 bases and J lost 2 bases. Looked up from germline, CDR1 is LNHDA and CDR2 is SQIVND (reference sequence). The CDR3 runs 16 residues. CDR3: CASSTRDRAGANVLTF. In DNA, the CDR3 is TGTGCCAGTAGTACCCGTGACAGGGCTGGGGCCAACGTCCTGACTTTC.

The chain employs TRBV7-9 and TRBJ2-5; D gene uncertain. Trimming cost V 1 base and J 5 bases, with 11 bases left between them. The CDR3 runs to 14 residues. Germline V gene lookup returns CDR1 SEHNR and CDR2 FQNEAQ (reference sequence). The CDR3 here is CASSLGVAWETQYF. DNA of the CDR3: TGTGCCAGCAGCTTAGGTGTGGCTTGGGAGACCCAGTACTTC.

The chain is built from TRBV28 and TRBJ2-7, with a tentative D call TRBD1 (5 bases). This CDR3 comprises 15 residues. The V end lost 3 bases, the J end lost 3 bases, and 15 bases lay between the germline ends. Germline CDR1 reads MDHEN; CDR2 reads SYDVKM. The CDR3 DNA reads TGTGCCAGCAGTTTCACAGGCCCCTCGGGCTACGAGCAGTACTTC. It translates to CASSFTGPSGYEQYF.

This chain links TRBV7-3 with TRBJ2-2, with unresolved D. CDR3 length: 15 residues. From germline, CDR1 is SGHTA and CDR2 FQGTGA. Trimming removed 5 bases from V and 5 bases from J, with 15 bases in between. The CDR3 loop reads CASSLSVLETGELFF. The CDR3 bases are TGTGCCAGCAGCCTGTCTGTACTCGAGACCGGGGAGCTGTTTTTT.

This chain joins TRBV30 and TRBJ2-5, with 12 bases fitting TRBD2. The V gene's germline CDR1 is GTSNPN and CDR2 SVGIG (reference sequence). This CDR3 has 16 amino acids. With 5 bases clipped from V and 5 bases from J, the junction kept 12 bases outside the gene matches. As DNA, the CDR3 is TGTGCCTGGGGAAAGGCTAGCGGGGGGGCCGCGGAGACCCAGTACTTC. Its protein is CAWGKASGGAAETQYF.